These T cell receptor beta chains were read from a single sample in a study of blood T cell repertoires in COVID-19. The assay was immunoSEQ multiplex PCR, and TCRdb's table has in-frame clones only and misses some. Of around 300,000 clones listed, about 88% were seen once; the top ten hold around 2.9%. The sample was PBMCs or T cells enriched from blood (not recorded which). These receptors were taken from a woman aged 45-59 years who had recovered from COVID-19. Each CDR3 is given without its conserved first and last residue. A D gene is named only where the DNA matches it firmly.

ASSQDYPGVDSGETQY | TRBJ2-5 | - | TRBV3-1/TRBV3-2
ASSFLQETQY | TRBJ2-5 | - | TRBV27
ASSLVWDSEAF | TRBJ1-1 | TRBD1 | TRBV28
AWTSGNQPQH | TRBJ1-5 | - | TRBV30
ASSILAGMEETQY | TRBJ2-5 | - | TRBV18
ASSQSNTRIDEQF | TRBJ2-1 | - | TRBV7-6
ASSNSPQGARTEAF | TRBJ1-1 | TRBD1 | TRBV19
ASSFTRDTYEQY | TRBJ2-7 | - | TRBV7-2
ASSHDRDRGSGETQY | TRBJ2-5 | TRBD1 | TRBV3-1/TRBV3-2
ASSPRRGQFGKLF | TRBJ1-4 | TRBD1 | TRBV5-8
ASSPLRAGGDNEQF | TRBJ2-1 | TRBD2 | TRBV14